This TCR beta chain was sequenced for a study of control samples from healthy donors and cancer patients. The assay was immunoSEQ multiplex PCR, and TCRdb's table has in-frame clones only and misses some. The table lists 100,000 to 150,000 clones, just under 90% of them singletons. Trimming left V 4 bases short and J 7 bases short, with 10 bases between. CDR3 size: 12 residues. Germline loops: CDR1 MDHEN, CDR2 SYDVKM. The V and J genes are TRBV28 and TRBJ1-2, with D unclear. Sequenced input: PBMCs. This receptor was obtained from a man aged 45-60 years with head and neck cancer. The CDR3: CASSSADVGYTF. For the CDR3, the DNA is TGTGCCAGCAGTTCCGCGGACGTTGGCTACACCTTC.